This T cell receptor (beta chain) is from a study of CD8+CD57+ T cells in acquired aplastic anemia. Study summary: Sorted CD4+ and CD8+ cell DNA averaged roughly 3 ug. Findings of the study overall: Patient and control CD8+ Simpson's diversity was not significantly different.

Profiles of TCR beta VDJ and CDR3 were generated from a genomic DNA template. Via MiXCR, TCRdb re-called the reads, giving one row per CDR3 protein. The data hold about 160,000 distinct CDR3 sequences, with around 50% observed a single time. The germline gives CDR1 GTSNPN, CDR2 SVGIG (reference sequence). With 3 bases clipped from V and 0 bases from J, the junction kept 5 bases outside the gene matches. The CDR3 is 15 amino acids. Patients included in sequencing had previously demonstrated CD8+CD57+ cell expansion by flow cytometry. Severe acquired aplastic anemia was diagnosed in all patients. No therapy was given to patients before blood sampling. About this clonotype: Its antigen is not known.

This chain uses TRBV30 with TRBJ1-1; 9 bases fit TRBD1. The receptor comes from a human donor with aplastic anemia. Sequencing input: sorted CD4+, CD8+, or CD8+CD57+ T cells (not recorded which) from PBMCs. The CDR3, as DNA: TGTGCCTGGAGGAGGGACAGGGCCATGAACACTGAAGCTTTCTTT. Translated, it gives CAWRRDRAMNTEAFF.